The entry below gives a single T cell receptor beta chain sequence along with its context. This record comes from a study of control samples from healthy donors and cancer patients. CDR3 size: 16 residues. The V end lost 2 bases, the J end lost 10 bases, and 18 bases lay between the germline ends. Germline CDR1 is LGHNA and CDR2 is YSLEER. The table came from immunoSEQ multiplex PCR; TCRdb's copy has only in-frame clones and leaves some out. The data show 150,000 to 200,000 clones, around 89% seen once. The sequence was collected from a woman aged 45-65 years in good health. The rearrangement joins TRBV4-3 to TRBJ1-6; D is perhaps TRBD1 (5 bases). The specimen sequenced was blood. CDR3 coding DNA: TGCGCCAGCAGCCAATCTCCTGAGAGGGGCTTCTCACCCCTCCACTTT. Protein sequence: CASSQSPERGFSPLHF.